A single T cell receptor (beta chain) is shown here with its context. This clone occurred once. Its recognized antigen is unknown. Per-base quality was not reported, and no clone a single base away is much larger than it. The source of the sample is a study of T cells in localized non-small cell lung cancer (dated by TCRdb to the early 2020s). Broadly, across the study: Comparing tumors with uninvolved tumor-adjacent lungs, the study looked at the T cell repertoires of around 250 patients with early-stage NSCLC. The cohort comprised roughly 240 treatment-naïve NSCLC patients with resected, localized lung tumors. Of the NSCLC patients, approximately 130 were male and about a hundred were female, and the mean age was about 69 years.

At diagnosis, peripheral blood, uninvolved tumor-adjacent lung and tumor were collected and stored as a combination of fresh-frozen and FFPE material. Blood samples were analyzed as peripheral blood mononuclear cells for TCR repertoire profiling. TCR beta CDR3 regions were sequenced from DNA using the immunoSEQ Assay. The study's own analysis went as follows. T cell density was computed as TCR beta template counts normalized to usable DNA estimated by amplifying housekeeping genes. Richness was estimated with the preseqR package, extrapolating to 400,000 templates for PBMC samples and 120,000 templates for tissue samples. Clonality was defined as one minus Pielou's evenness. Tissue-enriched TCRs were identified through differential abundance testing performed on productive amino-acid clonotypes, with a minimum total count of 5 and an alpha of 0.1. The Jaccard Index and the Morisita Overlap Index were used to measure repertoire overlap between compartments. TCR beta CDR3s were clustered by GLIPH together with public tetramer-defined viral CDR3s, and at least three viral sequences plus V-gene enrichment were required for viral motifs. Sourced from immuneACCESS, this table was stored by TCRdb with only in-frame sequences that have V and J called. A share of the clones is absent; for the studies checked, an unresolved V gene accounts for under half, and the remainder has no known explanation. The DNA was the basis for D and trimming; V, J and clone size are from that table. This sample gives under 50,000 clones in total; 70% to 90% of them show up just once. Clones ranked in the top ten supply over 5.5% of the sample.

Summary of the overall study and its limitations: Uninvolved tumor-adjacent lung showed the highest T cell clonality, higher than tumor, which suggests more focused antigenic responses in the uninvolved tumor-adjacent lung. Higher blood T cell density associated with longer overall survival, while higher adjacent-lung clonality associated with shorter survival. Of the top 100 tumor clones, a median of roughly 56 were detected in paired uninvolved adjacent lung; around 30 were also among that lung's top 100. Because multi-region tumor sequencing was not done, intratumor heterogeneity could not be ruled out. Because of the exploratory design, TCR variables were selected using unadjusted p-values without false-discovery rate correction.

Sequenced material: peripheral blood mononuclear cells, taken before any cancer treatment. The source of this sequence is a male donor aged 60 or over with stage II lung adenocarcinoma.

This receptor carries the CDR3 CAWSPMGNQPQHF. The DNA sequence follows: TGTGCCTGGAGTCCAATGGGTAATCAGCCCCAGCATTTT. This chain joins TRBV30 to TRBJ1-5, with the D gene uncertain. CDR1 and CDR2 were assigned from the germline V gene (reference sequence) as GTSNPN and SVGIG. Reading from cysteine to phenylalanine, the CDR3 counts 13 amino acids. This entry keeps only the CDR3 DNA: 39 bases, framed from base 1. The junction shows trimming of 2 bases on V and 4 bases on J, plus 9 bases between the germline ends.